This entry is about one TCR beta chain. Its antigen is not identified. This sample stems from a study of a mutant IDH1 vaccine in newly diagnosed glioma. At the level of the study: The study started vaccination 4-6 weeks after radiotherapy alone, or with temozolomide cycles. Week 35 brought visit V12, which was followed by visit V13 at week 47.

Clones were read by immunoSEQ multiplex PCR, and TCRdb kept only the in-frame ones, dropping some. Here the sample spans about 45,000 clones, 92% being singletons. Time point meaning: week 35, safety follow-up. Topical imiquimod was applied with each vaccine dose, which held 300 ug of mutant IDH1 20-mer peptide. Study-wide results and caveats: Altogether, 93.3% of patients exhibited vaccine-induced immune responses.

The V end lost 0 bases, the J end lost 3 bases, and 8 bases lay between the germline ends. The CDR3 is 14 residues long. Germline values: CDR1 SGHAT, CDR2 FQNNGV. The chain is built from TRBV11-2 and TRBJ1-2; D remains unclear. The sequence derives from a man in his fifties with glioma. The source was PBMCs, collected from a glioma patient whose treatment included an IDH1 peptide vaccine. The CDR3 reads CASSLDGNYYGYTF. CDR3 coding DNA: TGTGCCAGCAGCTTAGACGGAAACTACTATGGCTACACCTTC.